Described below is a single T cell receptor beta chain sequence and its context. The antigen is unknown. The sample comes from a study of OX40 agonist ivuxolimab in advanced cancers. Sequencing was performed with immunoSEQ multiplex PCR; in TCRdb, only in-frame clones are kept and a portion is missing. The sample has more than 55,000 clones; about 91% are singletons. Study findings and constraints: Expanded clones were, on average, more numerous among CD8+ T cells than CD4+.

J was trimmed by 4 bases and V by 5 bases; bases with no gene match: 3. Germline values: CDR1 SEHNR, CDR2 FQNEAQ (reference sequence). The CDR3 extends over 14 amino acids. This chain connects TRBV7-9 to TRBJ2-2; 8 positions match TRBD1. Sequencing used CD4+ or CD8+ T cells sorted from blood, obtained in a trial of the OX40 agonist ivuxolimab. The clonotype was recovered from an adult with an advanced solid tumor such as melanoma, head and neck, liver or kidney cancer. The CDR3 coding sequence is TGTGCCAGCAGCGTCGGGACAGGCACCGGGGAGCTGTTTTTT. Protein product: CASSVGTGTGELFF.